These T cell receptor beta chains were read from a single sample in a study of blood T cell repertoires in COVID-19. Generated by immunoSEQ multiplex PCR, the TCRdb table keeps only in-frame clones and is missing some. The sample consists of 110,000 or so clones, roughly nine tenths of them appearing once. The sequencing input was peripheral blood. The receptors come from a man in his 70s with active or convalescent COVID-19. Each CDR3 is given without its conserved first and last residue. Fields, in order: clone size, V gene, J gene, CDR3 protein. Clone size is stated in some rows and not others, as once, few, many or a class when expanded.

>many|TRBV3-1/TRBV3-2|TRBJ2-7
ASSQDWPASSYEQY
>NA|TRBV24-1|TRBJ2-1
ATSDPTPDRGRDNEQF
>NA|TRBV28|TRBJ2-2
ASSTTTPNSFTGELF
>NA|TRBV24-1|TRBJ1-5
ATSDAFLSGRGSNQPQH
>NA|TRBV18|TRBJ1-1
ASSPPMAAEAF
>NA|TRBV4-1|TRBJ1-1
ASSYLGLSNTEAF
>NA|TRBV19|TRBJ1-6
ASSDRENSPLH
>NA|TRBV12-3/TRBV12-4|TRBJ2-7
ASQREVSYEQY
>NA|TRBV19|TRBJ1-5
ASSIEENQPQH
>NA|TRBV2|TRBJ1-1
ASRKTGMPEAF
>NA|TRBV27|TRBJ2-2
ATKLAGAFGELF
>NA|TRBV6-5|TRBJ2-7
ASSSASGSFSYEQY
>NA|TRBV28|TRBJ1-5
ASSITGGLSNQPQH
>NA|TRBV7-2|TRBJ2-7
ASSLAGGISYEQY
>NA|TRBV27|TRBJ2-5
ASSLSNSLMETQY
>NA|TRBV5-6|TRBJ2-7
ASSQDRGQYEQY
>NA|TRBV4-1|TRBJ1-2
ASGPGQEIYGYT
>NA|TRBV28|TRBJ1-6
ATTKADVNSPLH
>NA|TRBV28|TRBJ1-5
ASNPGGRNQPQH
>NA|TRBV5-1|TRBJ1-5
ASSLGEGGLGRQPQH
>NA|TRBV6-1|TRBJ1-5
ASSDAGVNQPQH
>NA|TRBV28|TRBJ2-7
ASRLGQGASEQY
>NA|TRBV19|TRBJ2-7
ASSISGALYEQY
>NA|TRBV19|TRBJ1-5
ASSIVGGPRIGGNQPQH
>NA|TRBV2|TRBJ1-2
ASSVYWTGDGYT
>NA|TRBV28|TRBJ1-2
AARPTALTGGYT
>once|TRBV27|TRBJ1-4
ASRKDRGPRTATNEKLF
>NA|TRBV19|TRBJ1-2
ASSIPGQGFGYT
>NA|TRBV11-2|TRBJ2-3
ASSLRLARGTDTQY
>NA|TRBV7-6|TRBJ2-1
ASSATGTNNEQF
>once|TRBV19|TRBJ2-3
ASTTTFASTDTQY
>few|TRBV29-1|TRBJ1-5
SVGLQGPNQPQH
>NA|TRBV9|TRBJ1-2
ASSTTGDGYT
>NA|TRBV5-1|TRBJ2-3
ASSFGQMADTQY
>NA|TRBV28|TRBJ1-5
ASSLLDRDDQPQH
>NA|TRBV15|TRBJ2-2
ATSDRPTGELF
>NA|TRBV5-1|TRBJ1-2
ASSPRRENYGYT
>NA|TRBV12-3/TRBV12-4|TRBJ2-1
ASSFATGEQF
>NA|TRBV11-1|TRBJ1-1
ASSPQGGGTEAF
>NA|TRBV7-9|TRBJ2-7
ASSPGLAGYEQY
>NA|TRBV7-2|TRBJ1-1
ASSLADRGMTEAF
>NA|TRBV5-1|TRBJ2-5
ASSFGHSGMAGETQY
>once|TRBV27|TRBJ2-5
ASSSPWKGEETQY
>NA|TRBV10-1|TRBJ2-1
ASSESSLSGWDSSYNEQF
>NA|TRBV4-2|TRBJ2-1
ASSHEQSGTFNNEQF
>NA|TRBV6-5|TRBJ2-7
ASSYSTGVGEQY
>NA|TRBV7-9|TRBJ2-7
ASSSTSPGHKPYEQY
>once|TRBV28|TRBJ2-5
ASSLAGDNQETQY
>NA|TRBV6-5|TRBJ2-2
ASSYTTGVRTGELF